A single sample gave rise to the 30 T cell receptor beta chains below, sequenced in a study of low-dose radiotherapy and immunotherapy resistance in tumors. Both TCRalpha and TCRbeta chains were reverse transcribed with V-gene-specific primers. The TCRs were subjected to amplification over approximately 20 PCR cycles employing a constant-region primer in conjunction with a V-primer adapter. TCRdb reprocessed the reads via MiXCR and lists one record per CDR3 protein. This table has about 35,000 distinct CDR3 sequences, about 20% appearing once. Described time point: after trial treatment. Treatment specified: LDRT plus nivolumab, ipilimumab, low-dose cyclophosphamide and aspirin (RACIN trial). Sequences were derived from PBMCs, sampled after low-dose radiotherapy plus immunotherapy. The origin of the receptors is a female donor with ovarian cancer.

This clonotype was recorded many times. The chain combines TRBV11-2 with TRBJ2-1, with TRBD2 identical over 10 bases. The CDR3 extends over 19 amino acids. Germline V CDR1 and CDR2: SGHAT, FQNNGV. Unmatched junction bases numbered 20, after V lost 2 bases and J lost 10 bases. The CDR3 here is CASSLRPTLAGARLGEQFF. DNA for the CDR3: TGTGCCAGCAGCTTAAGGCCCACGCTAGCGGGAGCCCGTCTAGGAGAGCAGTTCTTC.

Details on this clonotype: The likely explanation is a read error, given a far larger clone one base away. This chain uses TRBV6-8 with TRBJ2-7; 7 nucleotides agree with TRBD1. This CDR3 comprises 14 residues. The trim removed 5 bases at V and 7 bases at J, leaving 11 bases unmatched. Germline-derived CDR1 and CDR2 are MNHGY and SAAAGT. CDR3 residues: CASSPLGTDPEQYF. The DNA of the CDR3 is TGTGCCAGCAGTCCCCTCGGGACAGATCCGGAGCAGTACTTC.

There are many counts of this clonotype. DNA for the CDR3: TGTGCCAGCCAGGGACTGATCACCGGGGAGCTGTTTTTT. It encodes CASQGLITGELFF. The chain has TRBV6-5 and TRBJ2-2; D perhaps matches TRBD2 (6 bases). V lost 8 bases to trimming and J lost 4 bases, with 11 bases between them. This CDR3 comprises 13 residues. CDR1 is MNHEY and CDR2 is SVGAGI in the germline V gene.

The chain is built from TRBV5-1 and TRBJ2-7; tentatively, D is TRBD1 (6 bases). Deletions cut 5 bases from V and 0 bases from J, with 21 bases between. CDR3 length: 17 amino acids. Germline V gene lookup returns CDR1 SGHRS and CDR2 YFSETQ. The CDR3 DNA is TGCGCCAGCAGTCTTCATATCCGGGACACCTCCTCCTACGAGCAGTACTTC. It codes for CASSLHIRDTSSYEQYF.

This clonotype has a count of ten or more. CDR3 sequence: CASSHNRGLWTGELFF. The CDR3 bases are TGTGCCAGCAGCCACAACAGGGGGCTGTGGACCGGGGAGCTGTTTTTT. The chain uses TRBV3-1 and TRBJ2-2; 9 nucleotides match TRBD1. Germline trimming cut 3 bases from V and 5 bases from J; bases unmatched to any gene: 7. Germline CDR1 and CDR2: LGHDT and YNNKEL (reference sequence). The CDR3 contains 16 residues.

This clonotype was detected many times. The chain links TRBV6-6 to TRBJ1-2; no clear D. CDR1 and CDR2 from the germline V gene are MNHNY and SVGAGI (reference sequence). V was clipped by 1 base and J by 4 bases, with 10 bases between them. CDR3 length: 14 amino acids. The CDR3: CASSYFDGTYGYTF. The CDR3 region has the DNA TGTGCCAGCAGTTACTTCGACGGCACCTATGGCTACACCTTC.

This chain joins TRBV28 and TRBJ2-3; possible D gene TRBD1, 7 bases. V shed 6 bases and J shed 7 bases, with 20 bases lying between them. This CDR3 region has 15 residues. Germline V gene data show CDR1 as MDHEN and CDR2 as SYDVKM. CDR3 sequence reads: CASSNEQGGGYTQYF. In DNA form, the CDR3 reads TGTGCCAGCAGCAATGAGCAGGGGGGCGGGTATACGCAGTATTTT. Looking up the rest from reference TRBV28 and TRBJ2-3 gives the full variable domain: DVKVTQSSRYLVKRTGEKVFLECVQDMDHENMFWYRQDPGLGLRLIYFSYDVKMKEKGDIPEGYSVSREKKERFSLILESASTNQTSMYLCASSNEQGGGYTQYFGPGTRLTVL.

V is TRBV28 and J is TRBJ2-7, with no clear D. This CDR3 is built from 14 residues. Germline CDR1 is MDHEN and CDR2 is SYDVKM. Trimming took 8 bases from V and 0 from J, leaving 14 bases between them. CDR3 DNA sequence: TGTGCCAGCGCCTGGCTCGACGGCTCCTACGAGCAGTACTTC. It codes for CASAWLDGSYEQYF.

At least ten counts were recorded for this clonotype. This sequence joins TRBV18 and TRBJ2-7; TRBD1 agrees at 12 bases. This CDR3 is built from 18 residues. Germline CDR1 and CDR2: KGHSH and LQKENI. The J segment lost 1 base and the V segment lost 6 bases, leaving 13 bases of the junction unmatched. This chain's CDR3 is CASSFSGTGGLTSYEQYF. The CDR3 nucleotides are TGTGCCAGCTCGTTCTCCGGGACAGGGGGCTTAACTTCCTACGAGCAGTACTTC. Full variable domain (remainder filled in from reference TRBV18 and TRBJ2-7): NAGVMQNPRHLVRRRGQEARLRCSPMKGHSHVYWYRQLPEEGLKFMVYLQKENIIDESGMPKERFSAEFPKEGPSILRIQQVVRGDSAAYFCASSFSGTGGLTSYEQYFGPGTRLTVT.

The rearrangement uses TRBV9 and TRBJ2-7; TRBD2 agrees at 12 bases. The CDR3 is made up of 14 amino acids. V shed 4 bases, J shed 3 bases, and the junction held 2 bases outside the gene matches. Germline V gene data show CDR1 as SGDLS and CDR2 as YYNGEE. For the CDR3, the DNA is TGTGCCAGCAGCCCGACTAGCGGGGGCTACGAGCAGTACTTC. Its protein product is CASSPTSGGYEQYF. Full variable domain (missing parts from reference TRBV9 and TRBJ2-7): DSGVTQTPKHLITATGQRVTLRCSPRSGDLSVYWYQQSLDQGLQFLIQYYNGEERAKGNILERFSAQQFPDLHSELNLSSLELGDSALYFCASSPTSGGYEQYFGPGTRLTVT.

In its sample, this clonotype was seen once. J is TRBJ2-2 and V is TRBV5-5, with D tentatively TRBD2 (7 bases). Germline V gene lookup returns CDR1 SGHKS and CDR2 YYEKEE (reference sequence). Trimming took 1 base from V and 2 from J, leaving 12 bases between them. The CDR3 is 16 residues long. The CDR3: CASSLKAGHNTGELFF. The DNA of the CDR3 is TGTGCCAGCAGCTTGAAAGCGGGACATAACACCGGGGAGCTGTTTTTT.

The V gene is TRBV5-1, the J gene TRBJ2-7; D ambiguous. V lost 1 base and J 3 bases, leaving 8 bases between the germline ends. Germline loops: CDR1 SGHRS, CDR2 YFSETQ. The CDR3 length is 13 residues. The CDR3 sequence is CASSLTAYYEQYF. The CDR3 nucleotides read TGCGCCAGCAGCTTGACAGCTTACTACGAGCAGTACTTC. Variable domain in full (rest from reference TRBV5-1 and TRBJ2-7): KAGVTQTPRYLIKTRGQQVTLSCSPISGHRSVSWYQQTPGQGLQFLFEYFSETQRNKGNFPGRFSGRQFSNSRSEMNVSTLELGDSALYLCASSLTAYYEQYFGPGTRLTVT.

This clonotype was detected ten times or more. The rearrangement links TRBV27 to TRBJ2-4; possible D gene TRBD2, 5 bases. The CDR3 has 13 residues. V lost 2 bases, J lost 9 bases, and 11 bases lay in between. Germline-derived CDR1 and CDR2 are MNHEY and SMNVEV (reference sequence). The CDR3 sequence is CASSLERGSIQYF. Written as DNA, the CDR3 is TGTGCCAGCAGTTTAGAACGAGGGAGCATTCAGTACTTC.

Points on this clonotype: This sequence is one base from a far larger clone and is likely a read error. This rearrangement joins TRBV28 to TRBJ2-1; TRBD1 matches 8 bases. From germline, CDR1 is MDHEN and CDR2 SYDVKM. There are 15 residues in the CDR3. This CDR3 is CASSPRTGFYKEQFF. In DNA, the CDR3 is TGTGCCAGCAGCCCTAGGACAGGGTTCTACAAGGAGCAGTTCTTC.

This clonotype was recorded many times. This rearrangement joins TRBV20-1 to TRBJ1-5; TRBD1 matches 7 bases. Germline CDR1 is DFQATT and CDR2 is SNEGSKA (reference sequence). V lost 0 bases to trimming and J lost 3 bases; unmatched junction nucleotides: 5. This CDR3 spans 15 amino acids. CDR3 DNA: TGCAGTGCTAGAGAGTCCGGGACAGACAATCAGCCCCAGCATTTT. This translates into CSARESGTDNQPQHF.

This clonotype was counted many times. The chain has TRBV7-2 and TRBJ1-1; D might be TRBD1 (6 bases). The CDR3 is made up of 17 amino acids. Germline loops: CDR1 SGHTA, CDR2 FQGNSA. Trimming took off 5 bases at V and 4 bases at J, with 23 bases between the two ends. CDR3 in amino acids: CASSRGGGGLGGTEAFF. CDR3 DNA: TGTGCCAGCAGCCGAGGAGGGGGGGGACTGGGCGGCACTGAAGCTTTCTTT.

This clonotype was counted only a few times. The chain employs TRBV11-2 and TRBJ2-1; tentatively, D is TRBD1 or TRBD2 (5 bases each). The CDR3 runs to 15 residues. Germline V gene data show CDR1 as SGHAT and CDR2 as FQNNGV. The V end was cut by 5 bases, the J end by 8 bases, with 19 bases between. The CDR3 protein is CASSRGEFHGYEQFF. Written as DNA, the CDR3 is TGTGCCAGCAGCCGAGGGGAGTTCCATGGCTATGAGCAGTTCTTC.

At least ten counts were recorded for this clonotype. The V gene is TRBV4-1, the J gene TRBJ2-7; TRBD2 matches at 10 bases. The germline V gene has CDR1 MGHRA and CDR2 YSYEKL. This CDR3 is 15 amino acids long. Trimming at V came to 3 bases and at J to 2 bases, leaving 4 bases not matched to a gene. The CDR3, as DNA: TGCGCCAGCAGCCACCAAGCGGGAGGGACCTACGAGCAGTACTTC. Its protein product is CASSHQAGGTYEQYF.

This clonotype was seen ten or more times. CDR3 bases: TGTGCCAGCAGCGTCCAGGACGGGGACTTTGAGCAGTACTTC. Its translation is CASSVQDGDFEQYF. The V gene is TRBV9, the J gene TRBJ2-7, with TRBD2 as a possible D gene (6 bases). This CDR3 comprises 14 residues. V dropped 2 bases and J dropped 7 bases, with 16 bases sitting between them. Germline CDR1 is SGDLS and CDR2 is YYNGEE.

In this sample, this clonotype turned up a few times. The chain carries TRBV9 and TRBJ2-3; 8 bases are shared with TRBD2. With 7 bases clipped from V and 4 bases from J, the junction kept 11 bases outside the gene matches. The CDR3 is 15 residues long. In germline, CDR1 is SGDLS, CDR2 YYNGEE. In nucleotides, the CDR3 is TGTGCCAGCTCGTCTTCGGGGGGGCCCGCAGATACGCAGTATTTT. It specifies CASSSSGGPADTQYF. Complete variable domain (other parts from reference TRBV9 and TRBJ2-3): DSGVTQTPKHLITATGQRVTLRCSPRSGDLSVYWYQQSLDQGLQFLIQYYNGEERAKGNILERFSAQQFPDLHSELNLSSLELGDSALYFCASSSSGGPADTQYFGPGTRLTVL.

The rearrangement joins TRBV12-3 or TRBV12-4 to TRBJ1-3; D remains unclear. This CDR3 spans 17 amino acids. V was cut by 1 base and J by 2 bases, with 15 bases left in between. The CDR3 DNA reads TGTGCCAGCAGTTTAGTGGAGATAGGTGGGACTGGAAACACCATATATTTT. It specifies CASSLVEIGGTGNTIYF.

Many counts were recorded for this clonotype. The chain links TRBV2 to TRBJ2-7; 7 positions agree with TRBD2. CDR3 length equals 13 residues. With 4 bases clipped from V and 5 bases from J, the junction kept 5 bases outside the gene matches. Germline assignment: CDR1 SNHLY and CDR2 FYNNEI. DNA for the CDR3: TGTGCCAGCAGTGGAGGGAGGGCCGACGAGCAGTACTTC. Translating gives CASSGGRADEQYF.

This clonotype was detected ten times or more. This chain links TRBV10-3 with TRBJ1-2; D is unresolved. The CDR3 loop spans 14 amino acids. Germline V CDR1 and CDR2: ENHRY, SYGVKD. Trimming shortened V by 6 bases and J by 6 bases, and 17 bases separated the two germline ends. CDR3 amino acids: CAISDQVEAHGYTF. The CDR3 nucleotides read TGTGCCATCAGCGACCAGGTCGAGGCTCATGGCTACACCTTC.

This clonotype rates as medium-sized. This chain joins TRBV28 and TRBJ2-3; 10 positions agree with TRBD1. Germline V gene lookup returns CDR1 MDHEN and CDR2 SYDVKM. After removal of 5 bases from V and 1 base from J, the junction contained 3 bases not matched to a gene. The CDR3 has 15 amino acids. CDR3 sequence reads: CASSEGTGGTDTQYF. CDR3 DNA: TGTGCCAGCAGTGAAGGGACAGGGGGCACAGATACGCAGTATTTT.

This clonotype was recorded once. V usage is TRBV4-3 and J usage is TRBJ1-1; no clear D gene. Trimming stripped 0 bases from V and 10 bases from J, with 15 bases between. Germline assignment: CDR1 LGHNA and CDR2 YSLEER. The CDR3 is 14 residues long. For the CDR3, the DNA is TGCGCCAGCAGCCAAGAAGTAGTTCGCCAGAGAGCTTTCTTT. This sequence encodes CASSQEVVRQRAFF.

Worth noting for this clonotype: A far larger clone is one nucleotide away, so this likely arose from a read error. This sequence joins TRBV28 and TRBJ2-1; TRBD1 agrees at 9 bases. V trimming: 7 bases; J trimming: 10 bases; junction bases outside the gene matches: 11. Germline CDR1 is MDHEN and CDR2 is SYDVKM. This CDR3 is 14 amino acids long. CDR3 sequence: CASTRQGGSYEQFF. The CDR3 DNA is TGTGCCAGCACCCGACAGGGGGGCTCCTACGAGCAGTTCTTC.

This clonotype has a count of ten or more. The V gene is TRBV24-1, the J gene TRBJ2-5; TRBD1 matches at 8 bases. Germline V gives CDR1 KGHDR, CDR2 SFDVKD. The CDR3 runs 15 residues. With 4 bases clipped from V and 7 bases from J, the junction kept 10 bases outside the gene matches. CDR3 loop: CATSDRSGGRGTQYF. CDR3 in DNA: TGTGCCACCAGTGACCGCTCAGGGGGCCGGGGGACCCAGTACTTC.

This clonotype appeared many times. The rearrangement joins TRBV5-1 to TRBJ2-3; D may match TRBD1 or TRBD2 (6 bases each). The germline V gene encodes CDR1 SGHRS and CDR2 YFSETQ. V lost 2 bases, J lost 5 bases, and 12 bases lay in between. CDR3 length: 14 amino acids. This chain's CDR3 is CASSLGGRGDTQYF. The CDR3 coding sequence is TGCGCCAGCAGCTTAGGGGGGCGGGGAGATACGCAGTATTTT.

The chain uses TRBV5-1 and TRBJ2-7, with D tentatively TRBD1 (7 bases). The CDR3 has 14 amino acids. The germline V gene has CDR1 SGHRS and CDR2 YFSETQ. V was pared by 4 bases and J by 5 bases, with 16 bases between. The CDR3 region has the DNA TGCGCCAGCAGCCCAGACAGGGCGGGAAACGAGCAGTACTTC. Protein product: CASSPDRAGNEQYF. Full variable domain (missing parts from reference TRBV5-1 and TRBJ2-7): KAGVTQTPRYLIKTRGQQVTLSCSPISGHRSVSWYQQTPGQGLQFLFEYFSETQRNKGNFPGRFSGRQFSNSRSEMNVSTLELGDSALYLCASSPDRAGNEQYFGPGTRLTVT.

The chain employs TRBV14 and TRBJ2-5; no definite D call. The V end was cut by 1 base, the J end by 5 bases, with 11 bases between. The germline gives CDR1 SGHDN, CDR2 FVKESK. The CDR3 consists of 14 residues. This CDR3 is CASSQALDRETQYF. As DNA, the CDR3 is TGTGCCAGCAGCCAAGCCCTGGACCGGGAGACCCAGTACTTC.